What follows are 21 T cell receptor beta chains derived from one specimen sequenced in a study of blood T cell repertoires in COVID-19. Produced via immunoSEQ multiplex PCR; TCRdb's table is partial and in-frame only. Among about 240,000 clones listed, 83% were seen once. The sample was peripheral blood. The receptors shown here come from a human donor in a cohort sampled during active COVID-19.

The genes are TRBV5-1 and TRBJ2-7; 8 bases agree with TRBD2. The V gene's germline CDR1 is SGHRS and CDR2 YFSETQ. The J segment lost 0 bases and the V segment lost 5 bases, leaving 7 bases of the junction unmatched. The CDR3 loop spans 15 amino acids. The chain's CDR3 is CASRRGGWSSYEQYF. CDR3 coding DNA: TGCGCCAGCAGACGGGGGGGCTGGAGCTCCTACGAGCAGTACTTC. Variable domain in full (rest from reference TRBV5-1 and TRBJ2-7): KAGVTQTPRYLIKTRGQQVTLSCSPISGHRSVSWYQQTPGQGLQFLFEYFSETQRNKGNFPGRFSGRQFSNSRSEMNVSTLELGDSALYLCASRRGGWSSYEQYFGPGTRLTVT.

The genes are TRBV11-2 and TRBJ2-7, with D maybe TRBD2 (6 bases). Per germline, CDR1 SGHAT and CDR2 FQNNGV. The length of the CDR3 is 15 residues. Trimming left V 1 base short and J 1 base short, with 11 bases between. The CDR3 DNA follows: TGTGCCAGCAGCTTAGGGGCCGGGGGTTCCTACGAGCAGTACTTC. It translates to CASSLGAGGSYEQYF.

The V and J genes are TRBV15 and TRBJ2-7; 10 positions agree with TRBD1. Unmatched junction bases numbered 8, after V lost 5 bases and J lost 7 bases. This CDR3 spans 14 amino acids. Germline V lookup: CDR1 LNHNV, CDR2 YYDKDF (reference sequence). Here the CDR3 reads CATSRDRGLREQYF. CDR3 coding DNA: TGTGCCACCAGCCGGGACAGGGGTTTGCGGGAGCAGTACTTC.

The CDR3 region is CASSYREQSVLLAKNIQYF. CDR3 nucleotide sequence: TGTGCCAGCAGTTATCGAGAACAGTCCGTCTTACTAGCCAAAAACATTCAGTACTTC. The chain uses TRBV6-2 or TRBV6-3 and TRBJ2-4; D not resolved. The CDR3 covers 19 residues. The germline gives CDR1 MNHEY, CDR2 SVGEGT. V was pared by 3 bases and J by 0 bases, with 21 bases between.

This chain connects TRBV24-1 to TRBJ1-2; D might be TRBD1 (6 bases). This CDR3 has 14 residues. Trimming removed 3 bases from V and 4 bases from J, with 11 bases in between. Per germline, CDR1 KGHDR and CDR2 SFDVKD. In DNA form, the CDR3 reads TGTGCCACCAGTGATCCAACAGGGTCCTATGGCTACACCTTC. It encodes CATSDPTGSYGYTF.

CDR3 in DNA: TGTGCCACCAGTGATACAGGGTCCAATGAGCAGTTCTTC. Translation: CATSDTGSNEQFF. The J gene is TRBJ2-1, the V gene TRBV24-1; possibly TRBD1 for D (6 bases). With 3 bases removed from V and 6 bases from J, the gap between germline ends came to 8 bases. The germline CDR1 and CDR2 sequences are KGHDR and SFDVKD. The CDR3 covers 13 residues.

The genes are TRBV6-6 and TRBJ2-7; 11 nucleotides match TRBD2. Germline V gene data show CDR1 as MNHNY and CDR2 as SVGAGI (reference sequence). This CDR3 comprises 15 residues. V was pared by 0 bases and J by 2 bases, with 0 bases of the junction left unmatched. CDR3 nucleotides: TGTGCCAGCAGTTACTCGACTAGCGGGGCCTACGAGCAGTACTTC. Amino acid sequence: CASSYSTSGAYEQYF.

This clone was counted a single time. The chain employs TRBV9 and TRBJ1-2; tentative D call: TRBD1 (5 bases). Germline-derived CDR1 and CDR2 are SGDLS and YYNGEE. The V end was cut by 0 bases, the J end by 0 bases, with 9 bases between. This CDR3 has 15 amino acids. DNA of the CDR3: TGTGCCAGCAGCGTAGCCGGGGGGACTAACTATGGCTACACCTTC. Amino acid sequence: CASSVAGGTNYGYTF.

This chain links TRBV6-5 with TRBJ2-3, with 7 bases that match TRBD1. The CDR3 has 14 amino acids. With 6 bases clipped from V and 2 bases from J, the junction kept 5 bases outside the gene matches. The germline CDR1 and CDR2 sequences are MNHEY and SVGAGI. CDR3: CASRRGQNTDTQYF. DNA of the CDR3: TGTGCCAGCAGGAGGGGACAGAACACAGATACGCAGTATTTT.

The rearrangement links TRBV20-1 to TRBJ1-2; no clear D gene. The CDR3 is 11 amino acids. The germline V gene has CDR1 DFQATT and CDR2 SNEGSKA (reference sequence). V lost 8 bases, J lost 4 bases, and 11 bases lay in between. CDR3 amino acids: CSPPQTYGYTF. For the CDR3, the DNA is TGCAGTCCTCCACAGACCTATGGCTACACCTTC.

This chain connects TRBV21-1 to TRBJ1-1; the D call of TRBD1 is as the table states it, not checked on the DNA. TRBV21-1 is labeled a pseudogene. This CDR3 region has 17 residues. The CDR3 region has the DNA TGTGCCAGCAGACAACCCCGGACAGAAGAAATGAACACTGAAGCTTTCTTT. As protein: CASRQPRTEEMNTEAFF.

This chain connects TRBV7-2 to TRBJ2-7, with TRBD1 matching 7 bases. The V segment lost 4 bases and the J segment 3 bases; nucleotides outside the gene matches: 9. From germline, CDR1 is SGHTA and CDR2 FQGNSA. CDR3 length: 15 amino acids. The CDR3 region has the DNA TGTGCCAGCAGCTGGGTCAGGGGGAAAGACTACGAGCAGTACTTC. It is translated as CASSWVRGKDYEQYF. Looking up the rest from reference TRBV7-2 and TRBJ2-7 gives the full variable domain: GAGVSQSPSNKVTEKGKDVELRCDPISGHTALYWYRQSLGQGLEFLIYFQGNSAPDKSGLPSDRFSAERTGGSVSTLTIQRTQQEDSAVYLCASSWVRGKDYEQYFGPGTRLTVT.

The rearrangement joins TRBV5-1 to TRBJ2-3; 7 bases are a match to TRBD1. CDR3 size: 15 residues. The V segment lost 5 bases and the J segment 3 bases; nucleotides outside the gene matches: 9. Germline-derived CDR1 and CDR2 are SGHRS and YFSETQ. The CDR3 loop reads CASSPGTDVTDTQYF. DNA of the CDR3: TGCGCCAGCAGTCCCGGGACAGATGTAACAGATACGCAGTATTTT.

The V gene is TRBV7-9, the J gene TRBJ2-1; 16 bases align to TRBD2. The V gene's germline CDR1 is SEHNR and CDR2 FQNEAQ (reference sequence). V shed 4 bases, J shed 5 bases, and the junction held 8 bases outside the gene matches. The CDR3 length is 18 residues. The DNA of the CDR3 is TGTGCCAGCAGCTACGAAATGGGACTAGCGGGGGGGAACAATGAGCAGTTCTTC. Residues: CASSYEMGLAGGNNEQFF.

The gene calls are TRBV28 and TRBJ2-3, with 13 bases that match TRBD2. CDR3 length: 17 residues. Germline V gene lookup returns CDR1 MDHEN and CDR2 SYDVKM. V dropped 2 bases and J dropped 4; count of bases not matched to a gene: 6. For the CDR3, the DNA is TGTGCCAGCAGTTTAAGGACTAGCGGGAGTATTTCAGATACGCAGTATTTT. It codes for CASSLRTSGSISDTQYF.

V usage is TRBV3-1 (or the pseudogene TRBV3-2) and J usage is TRBJ2-2; 9 bases match TRBD2. The CDR3 sequence is 15 residues long. Germline V gives CDR1 LGHDT, CDR2 YNNKEL (reference sequence). V was clipped by 1 base and J by 8 bases; unmatched bases: 5. The CDR3 region is CASSQVRGGRGELFF. Written as DNA, the CDR3 is TGTGCCAGCAGCCAAGTGCGGGGGGGCCGTGGGGAGCTGTTTTTT.

This sequence joins TRBV5-6 and TRBJ1-4, with D maybe TRBD1 (6 bases). This CDR3 spans 14 amino acids. The V gene's germline CDR1 is SGHDT and CDR2 YYEEEE. V lost 3 bases and J 4 bases, leaving 10 bases between the germline ends. The CDR3 reads CASSWGQLNEKLFF. Written as DNA, the CDR3 is TGTGCCAGCAGCTGGGGACAACTTAATGAAAAACTGTTTTTT.

V is TRBV11-2 and J is TRBJ1-2, with D possibly being TRBD1 (6 bases). Germline loops: CDR1 SGHAT, CDR2 FQNNGV. The CDR3 is 14 residues long. V was cut by 4 bases and J by 7 bases, with 16 bases left in between. The CDR3 is CASSSLSRGGGYTF. CDR3 in DNA: TGTGCCAGCAGCTCCCTGAGTAGAGGGGGTGGCTACACCTTC.

V is TRBV10-1 and J is TRBJ1-1, with D uncertain. The germline V and J ends were trimmed by 3 bases and 5 bases, with 7 bases remaining between them. In germline, CDR1 is WNHNN, CDR2 SYGVQD (reference sequence). This CDR3 contains 12 residues. The CDR3 coding sequence is TGCGCCAGCAGTGATAGAAAAACTGAAGCTTTCTTT. It specifies CASSDRKTEAFF.

The rearrangement uses TRBV5-1 and TRBJ1-6, with D possibly matching TRBD1 (5 bases). Trimming pared 2 bases from V and 1 base from J, leaving 22 bases between. Germline CDR1 and CDR2: SGHRS and YFSETQ. The CDR3 sequence is 20 residues long. The CDR3 spells CASSFSPYGGAKSYNSPLHF. The CDR3 nucleotides read TGCGCCAGCAGCTTTTCCCCTTACGGAGGGGCGAAGTCCTATAATTCACCCCTCCACTTT.

This chain links TRBV24-1 with TRBJ1-1; D gene uncertain. Germline values: CDR1 KGHDR, CDR2 SFDVKD. This CDR3 contains 13 residues. Between the trimmed V and J ends, which lost 1 base and 1 base, there was a span of 3 bases. The CDR3 is CATSDFKNTEAFF. In DNA, the CDR3 is TGTGCCACCAGTGATTTTAAGAACACTGAAGCTTTCTTT.